The 30 T cell receptor beta chains below were found in one sample sequenced in a study of post-analysis software for immune sequencing data (dated by TCRdb to about 2015). Findings and caveats that apply to the study as a whole: Roughly 5 TRBV segments, including TRBV5-6, TRBV5-1 and TRBV20-1, were significantly more frequent in patients than controls.

To prepare the library, PCR was applied. The sample was run on an Illumina HiSeq 2500. Unique molecular identifiers were incorporated into TCR beta cDNA libraries to reduce PCR and sequencing biases. The raw public reads went through TCRdb reprocessing: fastp at Q25, MiXCR clone calling, in-frame beta chains kept. Under each unique CDR3 protein, matching rows form one entry showing the most common genes and DNA. This sample gives roughly 730,000 distinct CDR3 sequences in total; roughly 27% of them show up just once. Clones ranked in the top ten supply approximately 0.55% of the sample. Antigens of these TCRs are unknown. Material: blood. The receptors stem from a girl between 5 and 17 years old with multiple sclerosis.

The chain couples TRBV7-2 to TRBJ2-1; possibly TRBD1 or TRBD2 for D (5 bases each). CDR1 is SGHTA, CDR2 FQGNSA, per germline. Trimming took off 5 bases at V and 0 bases at J, with 11 bases between the two ends. This CDR3 has 15 residues. The CDR3 here is CASSQGASSYNEQFF. Written as DNA, the CDR3 is TGTGCCAGCAGCCAGGGAGCGAGCTCCTACAATGAGCAGTTCTTC.

V gene TRBV28 combines with J gene TRBJ2-1; 8 bases are shared with TRBD1. The CDR3 spans 14 residues. Germline CDR1 MDHEN, CDR2 SYDVKM. V shed 6 bases, J shed 6 bases, and the junction held 7 bases outside the gene matches. For the CDR3, the DNA is TGTGCCAGCAGGCGGACAGGGAAGGGCAATGAGCAGTTCTTC. Protein product: CASRRTGKGNEQFF.

The V gene is TRBV7-9, the J gene TRBJ2-3; 12 nucleotides align to TRBD2. With 4 bases clipped from V and 2 bases from J, the junction kept 7 bases outside the gene matches. The CDR3 loop spans 17 amino acids. Germline V gives CDR1 SEHNR, CDR2 FQNEAQ (reference sequence). The CDR3 region has the DNA TGTGCCAGCAGCTCCTTGTCTAGCGGGGGGGACACAGATACGCAGTATTTT. Encoded protein: CASSSLSSGGDTDTQYF.

The V call is TRBV28, the J call TRBJ2-1, with 12 nucleotides matching TRBD2. Germline CDR1 is MDHEN and CDR2 is SYDVKM. The CDR3 contains 16 residues. V shed 7 bases, J shed 7 bases, and the junction held 11 bases outside the gene matches. The CDR3 DNA is TGTGCCAGCACTGCCCTTCGACTAGCGGGAGTGAATGAGCAGTTCTTC. As protein: CASTALRLAGVNEQFF.

This clonotype has just a few counts. The V call is TRBV3-1, the J call TRBJ2-1; D unclear. V was cut by 1 base and J by 9 bases, with 16 bases left in between. Germline V gene data show CDR1 as LGHDT and CDR2 as YNNKEL (reference sequence). This CDR3 has 15 amino acids. The CDR3 loop reads CASSQVREAVGEQFF. The CDR3 DNA sequence: TGTGCCAGCAGCCAAGTAAGAGAAGCTGTCGGTGAGCAGTTCTTC.

J is TRBJ2-5 and V is TRBV5-1, with D perhaps TRBD2 (5 bases). Gene TRBJ2-7 matches the end of the DNA better, so the J call may be wrong. From germline, CDR1 is SGHRS and CDR2 YFSETQ. This CDR3 contains 16 residues. The CDR3 coding sequence is TGCGCCAGCAGCTTGGCCGGGAACAGAGCTAACTACGAGCAGTACTTC. The encoded protein is CASSLAGNRANYEQYF.

The chain has TRBV7-2 and TRBJ2-7; 12 bases map to TRBD2. Trimming removed 4 bases from V and 4 bases from J; junction bases left unmatched: 5. CDR3 length equals 15 residues. The V gene's germline CDR1 is SGHTA and CDR2 FQGNSA. The CDR3 region is CASSSSSGRGYEQYF. The CDR3 region has the DNA TGTGCCAGCAGCTCGTCTAGCGGGAGGGGATACGAGCAGTACTTC.

The V and J genes are TRBV14 and TRBJ2-1; 10 nucleotides agree with TRBD2. CDR1 and CDR2 (germline): SGHDN, FVKESK. The CDR3 extends over 17 amino acids. The ends lost 4 bases at V and 8 bases at J; junction bases unmatched: 14. CDR3 region: CASSRDQREGIFDEQFF. DNA for the CDR3: TGTGCCAGCAGCCGAGATCAGCGGGAGGGCATTTTTGATGAGCAGTTCTTC.

DNA for the CDR3: TGCAGGGCAGAAGACTCCCTACCTGAAGCTTTCTTT. Its translation: CRAEDSLPEAFF. The V call is TRBV20-1, the J call TRBJ1-1; D remains ambiguous. Per germline, CDR1 DFQATT and CDR2 SNEGSKA (reference sequence). This CDR3 region has 12 residues.

The chain links TRBV12-3 or TRBV12-4 to TRBJ1-1; no clear D. V lost 5 bases and J 6 bases, leaving 10 bases between the germline ends. The CDR3 extends over 12 amino acids. The CDR3: CASSPSGAEAFF. For the CDR3, the DNA is TGTGCCAGCAGTCCCTCGGGCGCTGAAGCTTTCTTT.

A note on this clonotype: At one boundary the junction diverges from the germline segment, which might be a read error. The V call is TRBV13, the J call TRBJ2-5; a weak D match, TRBD2 (5 bases). This CDR3 comprises 15 residues. Germline CDR1 is PRHDT and CDR2 is FYEKMQ (reference sequence). The CDR3 DNA follows: TGTGCCTGCAGCCCCCCGGGTTTCGGGGAAGAGACCCAGTACTTC. Amino acids: CACSPPGFGEETQYF.

The gene calls are TRBV20-1 and TRBJ2-1; no clear D gene. The germline V gene has CDR1 DFQATT and CDR2 SNEGSKA (reference sequence). Between the trimmed V and J ends, which lost 5 bases and 11 bases, there was a span of 10 bases. The CDR3 loop spans 10 amino acids. Written as DNA, the CDR3 is TGCAGTGCTGCAAGTGGGAAGCAGTTCTTC. It yields the protein CSAASGKQFF.

The chain has TRBV24-1 and TRBJ1-5, with TRBD1 matching 8 bases. J was trimmed by 3 bases and V by 3 bases; bases with no gene match: 6. This CDR3 contains 16 residues. Germline CDR1 KGHDR, CDR2 SFDVKD. The CDR3 spells CATSDPMDRDNQPQHF. The CDR3 coding sequence is TGTGCCACCAGTGATCCTATGGACAGGGACAATCAGCCCCAGCATTTT.

The V call is TRBV6-5, the J call TRBJ1-1, with D maybe TRBD1 (5 bases). This CDR3 is 14 amino acids long. V shed 1 base and J shed 2 bases, with 8 bases lying between them. The germline V gene encodes CDR1 MNHEY and CDR2 SVGAGI. CDR3 bases: TGTGCCAGCAGTTACTTGGGGCATAACACTGAAGCTTTCTTT. Its protein product is CASSYLGHNTEAFF.

There are a few counts of this clonotype. The chain recombines TRBV20-1 with TRBJ1-6; D ambiguous. Germline CDR1 is DFQATT and CDR2 is SNEGSKA (reference sequence). This CDR3 spans 15 amino acids. V lost 5 bases, J lost 0 bases, and 11 bases lay in between. CDR3 DNA sequence: TGCAGTGCTCGAAAAGGACTCTCCTATAATTCACCCCTCCACTTT. This encodes CSARKGLSYNSPLHF.

This clonotype has just a few counts. The genes are TRBV28 and TRBJ1-1; D gene ambiguous. The CDR3 has 17 residues. Trimming cost V 5 bases and J 1 base, with 20 bases left between them. Germline assignment: CDR1 MDHEN and CDR2 SYDVKM. CDR3 coding DNA: TGTGCCAGCAGTCAGAGAATGAGGCATCCGAAGAACACTGAAGCTTTCTTT. This sequence encodes CASSQRMRHPKNTEAFF.

The chain combines TRBV12-3 or TRBV12-4 with TRBJ1-5; D gene ambiguous. Deletions cut 5 bases from V and 5 bases from J, with 7 bases between. The CDR3 is 12 residues long. The DNA of the CDR3 is TGTGCCAGCAGTGATTATGATCAGCCCCAGCATTTT. This codes for CASSDYDQPQHF.

This clonotype has ten or more counts. The rearrangement joins TRBV10-3 to TRBJ2-4, with TRBD2 matching 9 bases. V shed 0 bases and J 3 bases; nucleotides not matched to a gene: 6. This CDR3 comprises 17 residues. The V gene's germline CDR1 is ENHRY and CDR2 SYGVKD. DNA for the CDR3: TGTGCCATCAGTGAGTCGGGTAGCGGGAGAGGCAAAAACATTCAGTACTTC. This sequence encodes CAISESGSGRGKNIQYF.

On this clonotype: Lacking the conserved final phenylalanine or tryptophan, this CDR3 likely reflects a read error. The rearrangement links TRBV7-2 to TRBJ2-7; no clear D gene. The germline V gene has CDR1 SGHTA and CDR2 FQGNSA. The CDR3 sequence is 15 residues long. Trimming took 2 bases from V and 0 from J, leaving 11 bases between them. In nucleotides, the CDR3 is TGTGCCAGCAGCTTAACTGTTATGGGCTCCTACGAGCAGTACCTC. This encodes CASSLTVMGSYEQYL.

This clonotype came up a few times. Germline is not matched at one junction end, which may reflect a read error. The gene calls are TRBV7-7 and TRBJ2-1; 10 bases map to TRBD2. This CDR3 contains 15 residues. In germline, CDR1 is SSHAT, CDR2 FNYEAQ (reference sequence). CDR3 residues: CASSLLAGAINEQFF. DNA for the CDR3: TGTGCTAGCAGCTTGCTAGCGGGGGCAATAAATGAGCAGTTCTTC.

The V call is TRBV4-1, the J call TRBJ1-5, with 10 bases lining up with TRBD1. V was pared by 3 bases and J by 4 bases, with 12 bases of the junction left unmatched. Germline CDR1 and CDR2: MGHRA and YSYEKL. CDR3 length: 18 residues. The CDR3 nucleotides read TGCGCCAGCAGCCATGCCCGAGACAGGGGGCTTAGGAATCAGCCCCAGCATTTT. Translated: CASSHARDRGLRNQPQHF.

There are many counts of this clonotype. CDR3 sequence: CASSLSGRANEQFF. The CDR3 coding sequence is TGCGCCAGCAGCTTGAGCGGGAGGGCCAATGAGCAGTTCTTC. V is TRBV5-1 and J is TRBJ2-1; 10 bases match TRBD2. This CDR3 comprises 14 residues. Germline V gives CDR1 SGHRS, CDR2 YFSETQ. Germline trimming cut 1 base from V and 6 bases from J; bases unmatched to any gene: 1. Together with reference TRBV5-1 and TRBJ2-1, the CDR3 gives the full variable domain: KAGVTQTPRYLIKTRGQQVTLSCSPISGHRSVSWYQQTPGQGLQFLFEYFSETQRNKGNFPGRFSGRQFSNSRSEMNVSTLELGDSALYLCASSLSGRANEQFFGPGTRLTVL.

The chain joins TRBV12-5 to TRBJ2-1; tentatively, D is TRBD1 or TRBD2 (5 bases each). The V and J ends lost 0 bases and 9 bases respectively, with 9 bases between them. This CDR3 is built from 13 residues. Looked up from germline, CDR1 is LGHNT and CDR2 is FRNRAP. CDR3 loop: CASGLVGAGEQFF. The CDR3 DNA follows: TGTGCTAGTGGTTTGGTCGGGGCCGGTGAGCAGTTCTTC.

The chain uses TRBV7-9 and TRBJ2-3, with 10 nucleotides matching TRBD2. The V and J ends lost 8 bases and 4 bases, in that order; junction bases with no gene match: 9. Per germline, CDR1 SEHNR and CDR2 FQNEAQ (reference sequence). The CDR3 has 15 residues. The CDR3 is CASSLSGGAADTQYF. In DNA, the CDR3 is TGTGCCAGCTCACTAAGCGGGGGGGCCGCAGATACGCAGTATTTT.

This chain joins TRBV20-1 and TRBJ2-2, with TRBD1 as a possible D gene (6 bases). The CDR3 is 15 residues long. Germline values: CDR1 DFQATT, CDR2 SNEGSKA (reference sequence). The V end lost 2 bases, the J end lost 1 base, and 11 bases lay between the germline ends. The CDR3 sequence: CSARMGRGNTGELFF. CDR3 sequence (DNA): TGCAGTGCTAGAATGGGCAGGGGGAACACCGGGGAGCTGTTTTTT.

This clonotype appeared a few times. The chain links TRBV20-1 to TRBJ2-4, with D possibly TRBD1 on 5 matching bases. Germline loops: CDR1 DFQATT, CDR2 SNEGSKA (reference sequence). With 3 bases removed from V and 0 bases from J, the gap between germline ends came to 9 bases. This CDR3 spans 14 amino acids. CDR3 nucleotide sequence: TGCAGTGCTAGTGGGCAGGGAGCCAAAAACATTCAGTACTTC. It translates to CSASGQGAKNIQYF.

The rearrangement joins TRBV11-2 to TRBJ2-3; D possibly uses TRBD1 or TRBD2 (6 bases each). Germline values: CDR1 SGHAT, CDR2 FQNNGV. This CDR3 has 15 residues. V was trimmed by 3 bases and J by 5 bases, leaving 15 bases between them. This chain's CDR3 is CASSLGGQSGDTQYF. Written as DNA, the CDR3 is TGTGCCAGCAGCTTGGGGGGCCAGAGCGGAGATACGCAGTATTTT.

This clonotype was counted between two and nine times. This chain uses TRBV29-1 with TRBJ1-1; perhaps TRBD1 as D (6 bases). Trimming took 4 bases from V and 4 from J, leaving 10 bases between them. The CDR3 has 12 amino acids. Germline values: CDR1 SQVTM, CDR2 ANQGSEA. CDR3 DNA: TGCAGCGTTGGGAGGGGGGGCACTGAAGCTTTCTTT. Amino acids: CSVGRGGTEAFF.

The table lists this clonotype with a count of one. The chain carries TRBV20-1 and TRBJ2-5; 8 positions match TRBD2. The CDR3 sequence is 17 residues long. The J segment lost 7 bases and the V segment lost 0 bases, leaving 16 bases of the junction unmatched. Germline V gene sequence: CDR1 DFQATT, CDR2 SNEGSKA (reference sequence). CDR3 in DNA: TGCAGTGCTAGAGATGCTAGTAGCGGGGAGGCACAGGCGACCCAGTACTTC. Translation gives CSARDASSGEAQATQYF.

This rearrangement joins TRBV4-2 to TRBJ2-3; 9 bases match TRBD2. The V gene end was trimmed by 0 bases and the J gene end by 5 bases; junction bases not matched to a gene: 6. The CDR3 has 16 residues. Germline V CDR1 and CDR2: LGHNA, YNFKEQ. CDR3 loop: CASSQDPAGGKDTQYF. Written as DNA, the CDR3 is TGTGCCAGCAGCCAAGATCCAGCGGGGGGCAAAGATACGCAGTATTTT.